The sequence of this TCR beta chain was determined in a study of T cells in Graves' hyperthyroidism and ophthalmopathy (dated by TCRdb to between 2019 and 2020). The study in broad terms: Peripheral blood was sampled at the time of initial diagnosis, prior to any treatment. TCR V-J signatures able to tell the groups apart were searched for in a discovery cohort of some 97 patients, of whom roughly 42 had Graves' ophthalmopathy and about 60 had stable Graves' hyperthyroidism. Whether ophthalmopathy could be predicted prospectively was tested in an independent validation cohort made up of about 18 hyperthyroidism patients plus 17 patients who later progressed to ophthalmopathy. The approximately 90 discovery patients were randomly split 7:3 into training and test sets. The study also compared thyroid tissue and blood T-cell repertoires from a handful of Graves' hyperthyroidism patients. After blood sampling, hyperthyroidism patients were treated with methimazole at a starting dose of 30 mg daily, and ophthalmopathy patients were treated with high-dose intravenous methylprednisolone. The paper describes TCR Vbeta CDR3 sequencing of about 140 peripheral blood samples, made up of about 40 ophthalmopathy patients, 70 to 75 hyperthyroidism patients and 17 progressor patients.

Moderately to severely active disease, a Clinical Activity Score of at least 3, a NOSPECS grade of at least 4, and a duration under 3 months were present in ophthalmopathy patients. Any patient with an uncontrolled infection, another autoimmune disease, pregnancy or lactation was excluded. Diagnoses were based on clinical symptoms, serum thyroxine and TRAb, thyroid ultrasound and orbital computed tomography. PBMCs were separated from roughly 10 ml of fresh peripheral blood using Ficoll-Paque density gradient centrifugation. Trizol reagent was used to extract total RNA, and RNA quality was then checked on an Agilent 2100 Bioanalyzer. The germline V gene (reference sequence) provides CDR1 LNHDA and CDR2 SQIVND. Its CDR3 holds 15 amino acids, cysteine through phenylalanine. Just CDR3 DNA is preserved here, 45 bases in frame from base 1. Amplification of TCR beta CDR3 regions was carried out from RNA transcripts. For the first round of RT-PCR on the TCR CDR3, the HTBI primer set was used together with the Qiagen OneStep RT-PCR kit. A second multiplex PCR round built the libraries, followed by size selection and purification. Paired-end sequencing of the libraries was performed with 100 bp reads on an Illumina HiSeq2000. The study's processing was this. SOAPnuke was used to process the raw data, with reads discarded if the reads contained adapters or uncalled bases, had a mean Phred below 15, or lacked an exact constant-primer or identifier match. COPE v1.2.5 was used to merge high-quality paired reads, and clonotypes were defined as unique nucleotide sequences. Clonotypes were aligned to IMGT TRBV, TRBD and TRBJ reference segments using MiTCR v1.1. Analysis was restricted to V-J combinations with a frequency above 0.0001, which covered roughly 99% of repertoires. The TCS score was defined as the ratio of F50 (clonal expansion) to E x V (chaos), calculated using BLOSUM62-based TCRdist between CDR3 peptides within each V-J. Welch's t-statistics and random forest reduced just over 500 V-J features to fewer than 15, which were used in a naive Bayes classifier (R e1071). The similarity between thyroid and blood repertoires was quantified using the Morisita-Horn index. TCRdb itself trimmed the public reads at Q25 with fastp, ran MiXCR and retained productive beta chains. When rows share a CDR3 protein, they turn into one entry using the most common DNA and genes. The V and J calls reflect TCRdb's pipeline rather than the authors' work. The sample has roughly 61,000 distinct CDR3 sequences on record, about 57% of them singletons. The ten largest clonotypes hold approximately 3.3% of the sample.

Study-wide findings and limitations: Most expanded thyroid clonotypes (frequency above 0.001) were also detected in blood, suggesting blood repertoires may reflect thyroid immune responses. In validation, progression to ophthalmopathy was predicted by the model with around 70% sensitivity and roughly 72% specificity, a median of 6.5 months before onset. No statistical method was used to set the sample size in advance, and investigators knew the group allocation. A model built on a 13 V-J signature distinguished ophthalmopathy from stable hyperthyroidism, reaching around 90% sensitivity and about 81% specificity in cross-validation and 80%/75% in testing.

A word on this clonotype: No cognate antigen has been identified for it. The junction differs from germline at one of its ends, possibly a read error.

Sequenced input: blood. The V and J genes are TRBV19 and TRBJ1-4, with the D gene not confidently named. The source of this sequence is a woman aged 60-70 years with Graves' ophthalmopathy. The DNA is TGTGCCAGTAGTATCGGCGAGTCAACCTATGAAAAACTGTTTTTC. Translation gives CASSIGESTYEKLFF.